This TCR beta chain was recorded in a study of spatial heterogeneity in lung cancer. From the 5' RACE reads, TCRdb called clonotypes with MiXCR, one entry per CDR3 protein. The sample holds about 92,000 distinct CDR3 sequences, roughly 12% seen once. Time point noted: sample taken at primary tumor resection. Frozen PBMC, nontumor lung or tumor provided whole RNA, which was sequenced unsorted. Germline V gives CDR1 ENHRY, CDR2 SYGVKD. V was cut by 2 bases and J by 4 bases, with 3 bases left in between. This CDR3 comprises 12 residues. In this sample, this clonotype turned up many times. J is TRBJ2-1 and V is TRBV10-3; D is unresolved. The sequenced sample was PBMCs, obtained at surgery. The TCR originated in a male donor with early-stage non-small cell lung cancer. CDR3 nucleotide sequence: TGTGCCATCAGTGAGGAATACAATGAGCAGTTCTTC. Amino acid sequence: CAISEEYNEQFF.